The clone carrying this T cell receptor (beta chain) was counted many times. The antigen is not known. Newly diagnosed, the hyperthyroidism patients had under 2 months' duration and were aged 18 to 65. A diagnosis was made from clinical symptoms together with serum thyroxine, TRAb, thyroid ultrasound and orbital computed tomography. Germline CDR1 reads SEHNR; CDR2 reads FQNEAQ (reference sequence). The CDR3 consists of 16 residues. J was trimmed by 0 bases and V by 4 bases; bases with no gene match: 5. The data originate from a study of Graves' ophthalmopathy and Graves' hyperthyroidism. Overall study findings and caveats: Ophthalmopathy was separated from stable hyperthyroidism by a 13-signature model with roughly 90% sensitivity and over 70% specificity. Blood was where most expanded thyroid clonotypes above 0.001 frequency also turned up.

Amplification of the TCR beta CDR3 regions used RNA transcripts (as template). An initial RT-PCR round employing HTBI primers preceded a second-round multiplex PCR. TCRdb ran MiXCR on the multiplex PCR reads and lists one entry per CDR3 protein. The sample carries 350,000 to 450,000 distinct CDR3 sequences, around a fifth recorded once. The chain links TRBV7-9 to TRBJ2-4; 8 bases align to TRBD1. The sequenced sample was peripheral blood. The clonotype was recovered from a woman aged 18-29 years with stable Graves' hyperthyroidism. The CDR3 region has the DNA TGTGCCAGCAGCTCGGGGACAGGCGGAGCCAAAAACATTCAGTACTTC. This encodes CASSSGTGGAKNIQYF.